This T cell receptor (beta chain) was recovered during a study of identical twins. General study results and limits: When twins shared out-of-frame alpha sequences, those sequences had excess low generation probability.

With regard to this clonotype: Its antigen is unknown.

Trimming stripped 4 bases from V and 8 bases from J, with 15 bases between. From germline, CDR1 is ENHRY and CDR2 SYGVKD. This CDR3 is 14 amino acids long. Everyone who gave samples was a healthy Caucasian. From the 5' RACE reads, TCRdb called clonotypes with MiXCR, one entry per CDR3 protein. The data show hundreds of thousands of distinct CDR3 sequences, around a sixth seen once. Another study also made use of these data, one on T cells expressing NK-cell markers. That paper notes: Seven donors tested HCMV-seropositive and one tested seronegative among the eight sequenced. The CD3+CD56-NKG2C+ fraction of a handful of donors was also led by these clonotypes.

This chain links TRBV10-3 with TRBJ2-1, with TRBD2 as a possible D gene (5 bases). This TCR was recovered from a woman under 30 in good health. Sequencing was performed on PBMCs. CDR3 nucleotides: TGTGCCATCAGTGGTGAGGGATCGCGAGATGAGCAGTTCTTC. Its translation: CAISGEGSRDEQFF.